This TCR beta chain was found in a study of blood T cells in healthy people across ages. Alongside a J-beta primer mix, a sample-barcoded 5' primer served in a second PCR lasting 7 to 11 cycles. One entry per CDR3 protein, called by TCRdb with MiXCR from the 5' RACE reads. Found here are almost 550,000 distinct CDR3 sequences, under 30% of them singletons; the top ten hold under 9%. The CDR3 consists of 17 residues. V dropped 0 bases and J dropped 1; count of bases not matched to a gene: 8. Germline V gene lookup returns CDR1 SEHNR and CDR2 FQNEAQ (reference sequence). This clonotype was seen more than once but under ten times. These data were also filed under a second study, of T cells of mothers and their children.

The V gene is TRBV7-9, the J gene TRBJ1-1; TRBD1 agrees at 7 bases. This receptor was taken from a boy aged 10-17 years in good health. Sample: blood. The CDR3 spells CASSLAASGQKNTEAFF. The CDR3 region has the DNA TGTGCCAGCAGCTTAGCCGCGTCGGGACAGAAGAACACTGAAGCTTTCTTT. Filled out from reference TRBV7-9 and TRBJ1-1, the complete variable domain reads DTGVSQNPRHKITKRGQNVTFRCDPISEHNRLYWYRQTLGQGPEFLTYFQNEAQLEKSRLLSDRFSAERPKGSFSTLEIQRTEQGDSAMYLCASSLAASGQKNTEAFFGQGTRLTVV.